The 13 T cell receptor beta chains in this list originate from one sample, sequenced in a study of shared clonotypes between healthy human individuals. Measured with immunoSEQ multiplex PCR; TCRdb has only the in-frame clones, and not every one. This repertoire shows approximately 2,200,000 clones, 85% to 95% found once; its top ten account for about 1.5%. In the naive CD8 group, cells lacked CD45RO and were positively selected for CCR7, so terminally differentiated effector memory CD45RA+ cells were left out. The sequenced material came from naive CD8+ T cells from PBMCs. The source is a man between 18 and 35 years old in good health. Some clones in this sample may be carry-over from other donors' samples.

V and J are TRBV27 and TRBJ1-5, with D unresolved. V lost 3 bases and J lost 4, with 7 bases in between. Germline V gene lookup returns CDR1 MNHEY and CDR2 SMNVEV (reference sequence). The CDR3 runs to 13 residues. DNA for the CDR3: TGTGCCAGCAGTTTCGGGAAAAATCAGCCCCAGCATTTT. This sequence encodes CASSFGKNQPQHF.

The chain has TRBV4-3 and TRBJ2-4, with a weak D call TRBD2 (5 bases). Germline CDR1 and CDR2: LGHNA and YSLEER. V lost 4 bases and J lost 7, with 14 bases in between. The CDR3 loop spans 14 amino acids. DNA of the CDR3: TGCGCCAGCAGCCCCCCGGGCCCGGGGAACATTCAGTACTTC. Encoded protein: CASSPPGPGNIQYF.

The rearrangement uses TRBV7-9 and TRBJ1-2; TRBD1 matches at 7 bases. The CDR3 has 15 residues. Germline V gene lookup returns CDR1 SEHNR and CDR2 FQNEAQ (reference sequence). V shed 2 bases and J 3 bases; nucleotides not matched to a gene: 6. The CDR3 sequence: CASSLRGQGDYGYTF. DNA of the CDR3: TGTGCCAGCAGCTTACGAGGGCAGGGGGACTATGGCTACACCTTC.

The V and J genes are TRBV11-2 and TRBJ2-7; 9 bases map to TRBD2. CDR1 and CDR2 (germline): SGHAT, FQNNGV. V dropped 3 bases and J dropped 3; count of bases not matched to a gene: 3. This CDR3 has 14 residues. CDR3 DNA: TGTGCCAGCAGCTTCGGGACTAGCATCTACGAGCAGTACTTC. Amino acid sequence: CASSFGTSIYEQYF.

This chain links TRBV7-2 with TRBJ2-5; no reliable D call. From germline, CDR1 is SGHTA and CDR2 FQGNSA. Trimming pared 1 base from V and 2 bases from J, leaving 5 bases between. The CDR3 contains 13 residues. In DNA, the CDR3 is TGTGCCAGCAGCTTAGGTTTTCAAGAGACCCAGTACTTC. It encodes CASSLGFQETQYF.

The chain links TRBV19 to TRBJ1-1; D perhaps matches TRBD1 (6 bases). The germline V gene has CDR1 LNHDA and CDR2 SQIVND (reference sequence). V lost 5 bases to trimming and J lost 7 bases, with 23 bases between them. This CDR3 spans 16 amino acids. CDR3 loop: CASSSWGRQERSEAFF. The CDR3 coding sequence is TGTGCCAGTAGTTCCTGGGGGCGGCAAGAGCGGAGTGAAGCTTTCTTT.

This clone was observed a single time. The chain joins TRBV6-6 to TRBJ1-5, with TRBD1 identical over 8 bases. The CDR3 is made up of 15 amino acids. The germline V gene encodes CDR1 MNHNY and CDR2 SVGAGI (reference sequence). V gave up 6 bases and J gave up 4 bases; unmatched junction bases: 8. The CDR3 region has the DNA TGTGCCAGCAGGGCAGACAGGGGCTTTAATCAGCCCCAGCATTTT. It specifies CASRADRGFNQPQHF.

V and J are TRBV6-5 and TRBJ2-7, with 10 bases matching TRBD1. The CDR3 covers 14 residues. The V segment lost 2 bases and the J segment 3 bases; nucleotides outside the gene matches: 1. Per the germline V gene, CDR1 is MNHEY and CDR2 is SVGAGI. CDR3 nucleotide sequence: TGTGCCAGCAGTTACGGGACAGGGGTCTACGAGCAGTACTTC. This gives the protein CASSYGTGVYEQYF.

This chain joins TRBV9 and TRBJ2-5; 9 nucleotides align to TRBD2. CDR3 length: 16 residues. Trimming cost V 3 bases and J 2 bases; bases outside gene matches: 8. Germline values: CDR1 SGDLS, CDR2 YYNGEE. As DNA, the CDR3 is TGTGCCAGCAGCGATCGACTAGCGGAAGAGCAAGAGACCCAGTACTTC. Its translation: CASSDRLAEEQETQYF.

The V and J genes are TRBV7-4 and TRBJ2-7, with a possible D match to TRBD1 (6 bases). The V gene lost 10 bases and the J gene lost 2 bases, with 24 bases spanning the gap. This CDR3 is built from 16 residues. CDR1 is SGHVT, CDR2 SQSDAQ, per germline. The CDR3 is CATPPPRGGQPYEQYF. DNA for the CDR3: TGTGCCACCCCGCCGCCCCGAGGAGGACAGCCCTACGAGCAGTACTTC.

The genes are TRBV30 and TRBJ2-1; D not resolved. Looked up from germline, CDR1 is GTSNPN and CDR2 is SVGIG (reference sequence). V was pared by 3 bases and J by 7 bases, with 4 bases between. This CDR3 comprises 10 residues. CDR3 sequence reads: CAWRGNEQFF. CDR3 DNA: TGTGCCTGGAGAGGAAATGAGCAGTTCTTC.

The rearrangement links TRBV7-9 to TRBJ2-3; D gene uncertain. Germline V gene lookup returns CDR1 SEHNR and CDR2 FQNEAQ (reference sequence). The CDR3 has 12 residues. The V and J ends lost 3 bases and 6 bases respectively, with 7 bases between them. CDR3 coding DNA: TGTGCCAGCAGCTTCCCATTGGATACGCAGTATTTT. Its translation is CASSFPLDTQYF.

The chain recombines TRBV9 with TRBJ1-1; no definite D call. The CDR3 has 15 amino acids. Germline values: CDR1 SGDLS, CDR2 YYNGEE. Trimming left V 4 bases short and J 1 base short, with 14 bases between. CDR3 loop: CASSPHAGSNTEAFF. DNA for the CDR3: TGTGCCAGCAGCCCACATGCTGGGTCGAACACTGAAGCTTTCTTT.